Below are 21 T cell receptor beta chains sequenced from a single sample in a study of patients and donors after allogeneic stem cell transplantation (dated by TCRdb to 2018 to 2021). Receptor libraries were prepared by RT-PCR. Reads for this sample came from a NextSeq 550. TCRdb applied fastp at Q25 and MiXCR to the public reads, then kept only in-frame beta chains. Rows matching on CDR3 protein sequence are summarized as one entry with the most common DNA and genes. The table for this sample lists hundreds of thousands of distinct CDR3 sequences; 16% of them were counted only once. The ten largest clones take up less than 9.5% of the sample. Sequencing used blood, either unsorted or a sorted T cell fraction (not recorded which). The receptors come from a human donor who was either an allogeneic HSCT recipient or a stem cell or donor lymphocyte infusion donor (not recorded which). It is not recorded whose cells these are; they may come from a transplant donor.

The rearrangement links TRBV5-6 to TRBJ2-1; D gene unclear. V gave up 4 bases and J gave up 11 bases, with 22 bases separating them. Germline CDR1 reads SGHDT; CDR2 reads YYEEEE. The length of the CDR3 is 15 residues. The CDR3 nucleotides read TGTGCCAGCAGCCCTCGAGCACTGGGAACAATGAAGCAGTTCTTC. It translates to CASSPRALGTMKQFF.

This clonotype came up a few times. V and J are TRBV12-3 or TRBV12-4 and TRBJ1-1; D unclear. The CDR3 has 14 residues. V was pared by 3 bases and J by 6 bases, with 14 bases between. The DNA for the CDR3 is TGTGCCAGCAGTTTTTCCCCGGGGAGCGCTGAAGCTTTCTTT. This gives the protein CASSFSPGSAEAFF.

In its sample, this clonotype was seen a few times. The rearrangement joins TRBV7-9 to TRBJ1-1; D gene unclear. V shed 4 bases and J shed 6 bases, with 12 bases lying between them. This CDR3 contains 13 residues. CDR1 and CDR2 (germline): SEHNR, FQNEAQ (reference sequence). CDR3 nucleotides: TGTGCCAGCAGCTCAAGCGACGGTGCTGAAGCTTTCTTT. Protein: CASSSSDGAEAFF.

CDR3 nucleotide sequence: TGTGCCAGCAGCTTTCAGGGGAAAAACGAGCAGTACTTC. Its translation: CASSFQGKNEQYF. The chain has TRBV7-2 and TRBJ2-7; D perhaps matches TRBD1 (6 bases). V was cut by 3 bases and J by 5 bases, with 11 bases left in between. The CDR3 covers 13 residues. Germline CDR1 reads SGHTA; CDR2 reads FQGNSA.

This clonotype has a handful of counts. The chain has TRBV9 and TRBJ2-7; D is perhaps TRBD1 (6 bases). Germline-derived CDR1 and CDR2 are SGDLS and YYNGEE. The CDR3 runs to 15 residues. V was clipped by 0 bases and J by 1 base, with 11 bases between them. CDR3 sequence: CASSVDLDRSYEQYF. The CDR3 DNA reads TGTGCCAGCAGCGTAGATCTAGACAGGTCCTACGAGCAGTACTTC.

This clonotype occurred a few times. The V call is TRBV20-1, the J call TRBJ1-2; 10 nucleotides match TRBD1. Per germline, CDR1 DFQATT and CDR2 SNEGSKA (reference sequence). The CDR3 covers 14 residues. Trimming took 1 base from V and 6 from J; bases not matched to a gene: 5. Written as DNA, the CDR3 is TGCAGTGCTAGAGGGGGACAGGGGAACAATGGCTACACCTTC. Its protein is CSARGGQGNNGYTF.

The sample holds a few counts of this clonotype. The chain's CDR3 is CASSRSTGDSNQPQHF. For the CDR3, the DNA is TGCGCCAGCAGCCGCAGTACAGGGGATAGCAATCAGCCCCAGCATTTT. J is TRBJ1-5 and V is TRBV4-1; TRBD1 matches 7 bases. Per germline, CDR1 MGHRA and CDR2 YSYEKL. Unmatched junction bases numbered 6, after V lost 4 bases and J lost 0 bases. The CDR3 runs to 16 residues.

The chain uses TRBV6-5 and TRBJ1-2; TRBD1 agrees at 7 bases. The V gene's germline CDR1 is MNHEY and CDR2 SVGAGI. The CDR3 contains 14 residues. Trimming took 2 bases from V and 6 from J; bases not matched to a gene: 6. The CDR3 here is CASSYDGTADGYTF. For the CDR3, the DNA is TGTGCCAGCAGTTACGATGGGACAGCGGATGGCTACACCTTC.

The chain joins TRBV7-2 to TRBJ1-2; tentative D call: TRBD1 (5 bases). Trimming took off 4 bases at V and 7 bases at J, with 19 bases between the two ends. In germline, CDR1 is SGHTA, CDR2 FQGNSA. The CDR3 sequence is 15 residues long. This CDR3 reads CASSSHGGGFLGYTF. The CDR3 region has the DNA TGTGCCAGCAGCTCCCACGGTGGGGGGTTTCTTGGCTACACCTTC. The variable domain in full, with the rest retrieved from reference TRBV7-2 and TRBJ1-2, is GAGVSQSPSNKVTEKGKDVELRCDPISGHTALYWYRQSLGQGLEFLIYFQGNSAPDKSGLPSDRFSAERTGGSVSTLTIQRTQQEDSAVYLCASSSHGGGFLGYTFGSGTRLTVV.

This clonotype was recorded many times. This chain joins TRBV5-1 and TRBJ2-7; 11 bases match TRBD2. Germline assignment: CDR1 SGHRS and CDR2 YFSETQ. This CDR3 has 12 residues. The junction had 0 bases not matched to a gene; V was cut back by 5 bases and J by 5 bases. The CDR3 sequence: CASRLAGDEQYF. The CDR3 nucleotides are TGCGCCAGCAGACTAGCGGGGGACGAGCAGTACTTC.

This clonotype appeared a few times. This chain uses TRBV27 with TRBJ1-1, with a weak D call TRBD1 (5 bases). The CDR3 is 13 amino acids. The V end was cut by 6 bases, the J end by 5 bases, with 13 bases between. Germline CDR1 MNHEY, CDR2 SMNVEV (reference sequence). The CDR3 DNA reads TGTGCCAGCAGGCGATCCGCAGGGACTGAAGCTTTCTTT. Translated: CASRRSAGTEAFF.

The J gene is TRBJ2-7, the V gene TRBV25-1, with TRBD2 as a possible D gene (5 bases). The CDR3 spans 14 residues. The V end was cut by 7 bases, the J end by 2 bases, with 15 bases between. Germline V lookup: CDR1 MGHDK, CDR2 SYGVNS. The CDR3 nucleotides are TGTGCCAGCACCCCTACCGGACTGACCTACGAGCAGTACTTC. Amino acid sequence: CASTPTGLTYEQYF.

This clonotype was picked up many times. The chain links TRBV7-2 to TRBJ1-1; possibly TRBD1 for D (6 bases). CDR3 length: 17 amino acids. Per the germline V gene, CDR1 is SGHTA and CDR2 is FQGNSA. Trimming left V 5 bases short and J 1 base short, with 20 bases between. CDR3 DNA: TGTGCCAGCAGCAATGGAGGACAGACGTCAAGGAACACTGAAGCTTTCTTT. Amino acids: CASSNGGQTSRNTEAFF.

This clonotype was seen a handful of times. The rearrangement uses TRBV7-6 and TRBJ2-2; D is possibly TRBD1 (6 bases). CDR1 is SGHVS and CDR2 is FNYEAQ in the germline V gene. The CDR3 has 15 residues. Trimming cost V 3 bases and J 7 bases, with 15 bases left between them. This chain's CDR3 is CASSLGHARVGELFF. CDR3 DNA: TGTGCCAGCAGCTTGGGACACGCAAGGGTCGGGGAGCTGTTTTTT.

This clonotype was recorded only once. The chain recombines TRBV6-1 with TRBJ2-7, with D tentatively TRBD1 or TRBD2 (5 bases each). Trimming removed 2 bases from V and 7 bases from J, with 15 bases in between. Germline V gene lookup returns CDR1 MNHNS and CDR2 SASEGT. The CDR3 has 14 residues. CDR3 region: CASSEIWGSGEQYF. The CDR3 nucleotides read TGTGCCAGCAGTGAAATCTGGGGGTCGGGGGAGCAGTACTTC.

The V gene is TRBV5-8, the J gene TRBJ2-2; no firm D call. This CDR3 has 13 amino acids. The germline gives CDR1 SGHTS, CDR2 YDEGEE. The V gene lost 6 bases and the J gene lost 6 bases, with 12 bases spanning the gap. The CDR3 DNA follows: TGTGCCAGCACGTCAGGTTTACCCGGGGAGCTGTTTTTT. The encoded protein is CASTSGLPGELFF. The full variable domain, in which reference TRBV5-8 and TRBJ2-2 provide the parts outside the CDR3, is EAGVTQSPTHLIKTRGQQATLRCSPISGHTSVYWYQQALGLGLQFLLWYDEGEERNRGNFPPRFSGRQFPNYSSELNVNALELEDSALYLCASTSGLPGELFFGEGSRLTVL.

This rearrangement joins TRBV20-1 to TRBJ1-5, with D possibly matching TRBD1 (5 bases). CDR3 size: 17 residues. V was trimmed by 6 bases and J by 2 bases, leaving 23 bases between them. CDR1 and CDR2 from the germline V gene are DFQATT and SNEGSKA (reference sequence). CDR3 residues: CSAHMGPGSGGNQPQHF. The DNA of the CDR3 is TGCAGTGCGCACATGGGGCCAGGGAGCGGGGGCAATCAGCCCCAGCATTTT.

This sequence joins TRBV7-2 and TRBJ1-2; perhaps TRBD1 as D (5 bases). Germline V gives CDR1 SGHTA, CDR2 FQGNSA. Trimming removed 0 bases from V and 8 bases from J, with 28 bases in between. CDR3 length equals 19 residues. CDR3 sequence: CASSLASGTQMGGGRGYTF. The CDR3 coding sequence is TGTGCCAGCAGCTTAGCGAGCGGGACCCAAATGGGGGGAGGAAGGGGCTACACCTTC.

This clonotype was picked up many times. This chain connects TRBV4-2 to TRBJ2-2; 7 positions agree with TRBD2. Germline loops: CDR1 LGHNA, CDR2 YNFKEQ. CDR3 size: 14 residues. With 7 bases clipped from V and 1 base from J, the junction kept 3 bases outside the gene matches. This chain's CDR3 is CASTLAENTGELFF. The DNA for the CDR3 is TGTGCCAGCACCCTAGCGGAGAACACCGGGGAGCTGTTTTTT.

This clonotype was seen repeatedly, ten times or more. The chain has TRBV5-1 and TRBJ2-4, with D possibly matching TRBD1 (6 bases). Germline V gives CDR1 SGHRS, CDR2 YFSETQ. The CDR3 extends over 16 amino acids. V gave up 4 bases and J gave up 0 bases, with 14 bases separating them. The CDR3 loop is CASSRRTDLAKNIQYF. The CDR3 region has the DNA TGCGCCAGCAGCCGCCGGACAGACCTAGCCAAAAACATTCAGTACTTC.

This clonotype occurred a few times. J is TRBJ2-5 and V is TRBV12-3 or TRBV12-4; the D call may be TRBD1 or TRBD2 (6 bases each). The CDR3 sequence is 15 residues long. V lost 2 bases, J lost 5 bases, and 15 bases lay in between. The CDR3 bases are TGTGCCAGCAGTTTATCATGGGGGGCCGAGGAGACCCAGTACTTC. It yields the protein CASSLSWGAEETQYF.